The 32 T cell receptor beta chains below were found in one sample sequenced in a study of PD-1 blockade in classical Hodgkin lymphoma. The protocol was immunoSEQ multiplex PCR, while the TCRdb copy is restricted to in-frame clones and leaves out a portion. The repertoire holds roughly 10,000 clones, with about 68% as singletons. Time point meaning: cycle 4 day 1 (C4D1), after less than seven weeks of nivolumab. Relapse was seen in all patients after autologous stem cell transplantation, and brentuximab vedotin exposure was variable. Negative selection with magnets was how CD8+ T cells were isolated from the thawed PBMCs. Sequences were derived from CD8+ T cells from blood, sampled before the fourth cycle of nivolumab. Source of these receptors: a human donor with classical Hodgkin lymphoma.

V and J are TRBV7-7 and TRBJ2-3, with D uncertain. This CDR3 has 15 amino acids. V was pared by 0 bases and J by 7 bases, with 14 bases between. Germline loops: CDR1 SSHAT, CDR2 FNYEAQ (reference sequence). Here the CDR3 DNA reads TGTGCCAGCAGCTTAGCCGCGGAGTTTTTCCATACGCAGTATTTT. Its protein product is CASSLAAEFFHTQYF.

The chain combines TRBV4-2 with TRBJ2-1, with D perhaps matching TRBD2 (6 bases). CDR1 and CDR2 from the germline V gene are LGHNA and YNFKEQ. With 1 base removed from V and 8 bases from J, the gap between germline ends came to 15 bases. The CDR3 is 15 amino acids. CDR3 protein: CASSQVSGWPHEQFF. DNA for the CDR3: TGTGCCAGCAGCCAAGTGAGCGGGTGGCCCCATGAGCAGTTCTTC.

The J gene is TRBJ1-5, the V gene TRBV6-6; perhaps TRBD1 as D (5 bases). Looked up from germline, CDR1 is MNHNY and CDR2 is SVGAGI (reference sequence). The CDR3 covers 14 residues. Trimming took off 5 bases at V and 4 bases at J, with 12 bases between the two ends. The CDR3 DNA sequence: TGTGCCAGCAGTCGCGGAGGGGAGAATCAGCCCCAGCATTTT. Translating it yields CASSRGGENQPQHF.

This chain joins TRBV5-1 and TRBJ1-1; D remains ambiguous. This CDR3 is 14 amino acids long. Germline V gene data show CDR1 as SGHRS and CDR2 as YFSETQ. V dropped 0 bases and J dropped 6 bases, with 12 bases sitting between them. The CDR3 sequence is CASSLGRWSAEAFF. The CDR3 DNA reads as TGCGCCAGCAGCTTGGGACGGTGGTCGGCTGAAGCTTTCTTT.

This chain links TRBV4-3 with TRBJ1-2, with TRBD1 matching 12 bases. With 3 bases clipped from V and 7 bases from J, the junction kept 9 bases outside the gene matches. Per the germline V gene, CDR1 is LGHNA and CDR2 is YSLEER. The CDR3 covers 16 residues. The CDR3 region has the DNA TGCGCCAGCAGCCAGGGGGACAGGGGGCGCATGAGTGGCTACACCTTC. Amino acid sequence: CASSQGDRGRMSGYTF.

This rearrangement joins TRBV4-3 to TRBJ1-1; tentative D call: TRBD1 (5 bases). The CDR3 sequence is 17 residues long. Germline CDR1 LGHNA, CDR2 YSLEER. V lost 0 bases and J lost 3, with 17 bases in between. In DNA, the CDR3 is TGCGCCAGCAGCCAAGATAATACCCTCGGGGCAGACACTGAAGCTTTCTTT. Its protein product is CASSQDNTLGADTEAFF.

The V and J genes are TRBV19 and TRBJ2-2, with TRBD2 identical over 8 bases. This CDR3 comprises 19 residues. The trim removed 0 bases at V and 3 bases at J, leaving 12 bases unmatched. Per germline, CDR1 LNHDA and CDR2 SQIVND (reference sequence). CDR3 sequence reads: CASSIDEVREAGDTGELFF. In nucleotides, the CDR3 is TGTGCCAGTAGTATAGATGAAGTGAGAGAAGCGGGAGACACCGGGGAGCTGTTTTTT.

This chain links TRBV6-5 with TRBJ2-5, with D unclear. Per germline, CDR1 MNHEY and CDR2 SVGAGI. This CDR3 region has 15 residues. Trimming removed 4 bases from V and 2 bases from J, with 14 bases in between. This CDR3 reads CASSSPSSWQETQYF. DNA for the CDR3: TGTGCCAGCAGTTCCCCGTCTAGTTGGCAAGAGACCCAGTACTTC.

The CDR3 region is CASRGRWLGKLFF. Here the CDR3 DNA reads TGCGCCAGCAGGGGGCGGTGGCTGGGAAAACTGTTTTTT. The chain joins TRBV10-1 to TRBJ1-4, with a weak D call TRBD1 (5 bases). Trimming took 6 bases from V and 10 from J, leaving 15 bases between them. CDR1 WNHNN and CDR2 SYGVQD come from the germline V gene (reference sequence). The CDR3 extends over 13 amino acids.

The rearrangement joins TRBV5-6 to TRBJ1-2; TRBD1 might be the D (6 bases). Trimming took 2 bases from V and 4 from J, leaving 12 bases between them. CDR3 length: 14 residues. The V gene's germline CDR1 is SGHDT and CDR2 YYEEEE. This CDR3 is CASSLGQIIYGYTF. The CDR3 nucleotides are TGTGCCAGCAGCTTAGGACAGATTATCTATGGCTACACCTTC.

V gene TRBV19 combines with J gene TRBJ1-1; D perhaps matches TRBD1 (5 bases). Germline CDR1 LNHDA, CDR2 SQIVND (reference sequence). This CDR3 contains 15 residues. Trimming stripped 5 bases from V and 1 base from J, with 14 bases between. CDR3 bases: TGTGCCAGTAGTGCCCCGGGACGGCAGAACACTGAAGCTTTCTTT. Protein: CASSAPGRQNTEAFF.

This clone appeared once. This CDR3 reads CASSQVAGQYSNQPQHF. The CDR3 DNA is TGCGCCAGCAGCCAAGTTGCCGGACAGTATAGCAATCAGCCCCAGCATTTT. The rearrangement links TRBV4-1 to TRBJ1-5; possible D gene TRBD1, 6 bases. The germline gives CDR1 MGHRA, CDR2 YSYEKL. The CDR3 covers 17 residues. Between the trimmed V and J ends, which lost 1 base and 0 bases, there was a span of 13 bases.

J is TRBJ2-7 and V is TRBV5-4; 9 bases map to TRBD1. CDR3 length: 15 residues. CDR1 is SGHNT and CDR2 is YYREEE in the germline V gene (reference sequence). V gave up 2 bases and J gave up 0 bases; unmatched junction bases: 3. The CDR3: CASSFRDRVSYEQYF. The CDR3 DNA reads TGTGCCAGCAGCTTCCGGGACAGGGTCTCCTACGAGCAGTACTTC.

This clone was counted once. This rearrangement joins TRBV15 to TRBJ2-1, with D perhaps TRBD2 (6 bases). The germline gives CDR1 LNHNV, CDR2 YYDKDF (reference sequence). This CDR3 is built from 15 residues. V lost 1 base to trimming and J lost 3 bases, with 10 bases between them. As DNA, the CDR3 is TGTGCCACCAGCAGAGTCCCGGGAGTCTACAATGAGCAGTTCTTC. Translating gives CATSRVPGVYNEQFF.

The chain couples TRBV7-9 to TRBJ1-3, with no clear D. This CDR3 comprises 13 residues. CDR1 is SEHNR and CDR2 is FQNEAQ in the germline V gene (reference sequence). Between the trimmed V and J ends, which lost 7 bases and 2 bases, there was a span of 9 bases. This CDR3 is CASTDPAGNTIYF. DNA of the CDR3: TGTGCCAGCACCGATCCGGCTGGAAACACCATATATTTT.

CDR3 sequence: CASSYSSVYTDTQYF. In DNA form, the CDR3 reads TGTGCCAGCAGTTACTCGTCGGTTTACACAGATACGCAGTATTTT. This chain links TRBV6-6 with TRBJ2-3; D is unclear. CDR1 MNHNY and CDR2 SVGAGI come from the germline V gene (reference sequence). With 0 bases removed from V and 2 bases from J, the gap between germline ends came to 9 bases. The CDR3 loop spans 15 amino acids.

This clone occurred a few times. The CDR3 bases are TGTGCCAGCAGAACCACAGGGGGATTACTTTATGGCTACACCTTC. Translated, it gives CASRTTGGLLYGYTF. V usage is TRBV27 and J usage is TRBJ1-2, with 8 bases lining up with TRBD1. This CDR3 contains 15 residues. V dropped 6 bases and J dropped 5; count of bases not matched to a gene: 11. Germline CDR1 reads MNHEY; CDR2 reads SMNVEV (reference sequence).

The rearrangement joins TRBV5-8 to TRBJ2-3, with D perhaps matching TRBD1 or TRBD2 (6 bases each). The CDR3 totals 15 residues. Trimming cost V 0 bases and J 3 bases, with 11 bases left between them. Germline V gene lookup returns CDR1 SGHTS and CDR2 YDEGEE. CDR3 sequence reads: CASSLGGGPTDTQYF. The CDR3 DNA sequence: TGTGCCAGCAGCTTGGGTGGGGGGCCGACAGATACGCAGTATTTT. The full variable domain, rest sourced from reference TRBV5-8 and TRBJ2-3, is EAGVTQSPTHLIKTRGQQATLRCSPISGHTSVYWYQQALGLGLQFLLWYDEGEERNRGNFPPRFSGRQFPNYSSELNVNALELEDSALYLCASSLGGGPTDTQYFGPGTRLTVL.

The V and J genes are TRBV14 and TRBJ2-7; D not certain. The CDR3 length is 15 residues. The ends were cut back, 0 bases at V and 10 bases at J, with 19 bases in the middle. CDR1 and CDR2 from the germline V gene are SGHDN and FVKESK. The CDR3 region is CASSQDTGSGHNQYF. In DNA form, the CDR3 reads TGTGCCAGCAGCCAAGATACCGGATCTGGCCATAATCAGTACTTC.

V and J are TRBV2 and TRBJ2-3, with 11 nucleotides matching TRBD2. V gave up 4 bases and J gave up 2 bases; unmatched junction bases: 2. The CDR3 loop spans 15 amino acids. Per germline, CDR1 SNHLY and CDR2 FYNNEI. CDR3 region: CASSGTSGYTDTQYF. The CDR3 DNA sequence: TGTGCCAGCAGTGGGACTAGCGGGTACACAGATACGCAGTATTTT.

The chain uses TRBV2 and TRBJ2-7, with D perhaps matching TRBD1 or TRBD2 (6 bases each). This CDR3 spans 17 amino acids. V was shortened by 2 bases and J by 0 bases, with 17 bases between the two germline ends. The germline gives CDR1 SNHLY, CDR2 FYNNEI. The CDR3 bases are TGTGCCAGCAGTGAACGCCCTCCGGGGGCTAGCTCCTACGAGCAGTACTTC. Protein: CASSERPPGASSYEQYF.

This sequence joins TRBV2 and TRBJ2-4; 7 nucleotides align to TRBD1. The CDR3 runs 13 residues. V shed 6 bases and J 8 bases; nucleotides not matched to a gene: 7. Per germline, CDR1 SNHLY and CDR2 FYNNEI. The CDR3, as DNA: TGTGCCAGCAGGGCCCAGGGGGTCCACATTCAGTACTTC. This codes for CASRAQGVHIQYF.

The chain links TRBV9 to TRBJ2-1, with 10 bases that match TRBD2. The CDR3 contains 15 residues. The V and J ends lost 0 bases and 4 bases, in that order; junction bases with no gene match: 1. Per germline, CDR1 SGDLS and CDR2 YYNGEE. CDR3 residues: CASSVGAGGYNEQFF. The CDR3 DNA reads TGTGCCAGCAGCGTAGGAGCGGGAGGGTACAATGAGCAGTTCTTC. Full variable domain (outside the CDR3, taken from reference TRBV9 and TRBJ2-1): DSGVTQTPKHLITATGQRVTLRCSPRSGDLSVYWYQQSLDQGLQFLIQYYNGEERAKGNILERFSAQQFPDLHSELNLSSLELGDSALYFCASSVGAGGYNEQFFGPGTRLTVL.

The chain recombines TRBV28 with TRBJ2-7, with D possibly matching TRBD2 (5 bases). This CDR3 region has 15 residues. Germline CDR1 and CDR2: MDHEN and SYDVKM. Trimming left V 4 bases short and J 0 bases short, with 13 bases between. The CDR3 reads CASSSQRSSSYEQYF. The CDR3 nucleotides are TGTGCCAGCAGTTCCCAGCGGTCCAGCTCCTACGAGCAGTACTTC.

V is TRBV7-8 and J is TRBJ1-5; weak D call: TRBD1 (5 bases). The CDR3 runs 14 residues. Trimming took 3 bases from V and 2 from J, leaving 8 bases between them. Germline V gene lookup returns CDR1 SGHVS and CDR2 FQNEAQ. In DNA, the CDR3 is TGTGCCAGCAGCTTGGGAGGGGGCAATCAGCCCCAGCATTTT. This sequence encodes CASSLGGGNQPQHF. Using reference TRBV7-8 and TRBJ1-5 for the parts outside the CDR3, the full variable domain is GAGVSQSPRYKVAKRGQDVALRCDPISGHVSLFWYQQALGQGPEFLTYFQNEAQLDKSGLPSDRFFAERPEGSVSTLKIQRTQQEDSAVYLCASSLGGGNQPQHFGDGTRLSIL.

This clone was observed a single time. The chain joins TRBV7-8 to TRBJ2-1; D unclear. The CDR3 totals 15 residues. Looked up from germline, CDR1 is SGHVS and CDR2 is FQNEAQ. V dropped 2 bases and J dropped 0 bases, with 8 bases sitting between them. The CDR3 here is CASSLIGSSYNEQFF. Here the CDR3 DNA reads TGTGCCAGCAGCTTAATCGGCAGCTCCTACAATGAGCAGTTCTTC.

CDR3 protein: CASSLNGGLPQGSPLHF. The DNA for the CDR3 is TGTGCCAGCAGCTTGAACGGTGGCCTCCCCCAGGGTTCACCCCTCCACTTT. The rearrangement joins TRBV11-2 to TRBJ1-6, with D perhaps matching TRBD1 (5 bases). Trimming shortened V by 3 bases and J by 9 bases, and 21 bases separated the two germline ends. Germline values: CDR1 SGHAT, CDR2 FQNNGV. The CDR3 covers 17 residues.

This rearrangement joins TRBV30 to TRBJ1-1, with 9 bases aligning to TRBD1. Germline CDR1 GTSNPN, CDR2 SVGIG (reference sequence). The CDR3 consists of 14 residues. V was pared by 2 bases and J by 3 bases, with 4 bases of the junction left unmatched. The CDR3, as DNA: TGTGCCTGGAGTCGGACAGGGGATTACACTGAAGCTTTCTTT. It specifies CAWSRTGDYTEAFF.

The CDR3 region is CASSLGAGLTDTQYF. The DNA for the CDR3 is TGTGCCAGCAGCTTAGGCGCAGGGTTGACAGATACGCAGTATTTT. The chain uses TRBV13 and TRBJ2-3, with TRBD1 as a possible D gene (5 bases). V lost 0 bases and J lost 3, with 10 bases in between. This CDR3 comprises 15 residues. Looked up from germline, CDR1 is PRHDT and CDR2 is FYEKMQ (reference sequence).

This clone was observed a few times. The chain joins TRBV27 to TRBJ1-1; a weak D match, TRBD1 (6 bases). Trimming shortened V by 3 bases and J by 0 bases, and 14 bases separated the two germline ends. Germline V gives CDR1 MNHEY, CDR2 SMNVEV (reference sequence). This CDR3 has 16 amino acids. The CDR3 spells CASSFYARTVNTEAFF. The CDR3, as DNA: TGTGCCAGCAGTTTTTACGCCCGGACAGTGAACACTGAAGCTTTCTTT.

This rearrangement joins TRBV18 to TRBJ2-1, with 7 bases fitting TRBD1. This CDR3 has 16 amino acids. J was trimmed by 0 bases and V by 3 bases; bases with no gene match: 5. Germline CDR1 and CDR2: KGHSH and LQKENI. CDR3 in DNA: TGTGCCAGCTCACCTCGGGACAGAAGCTCCTACAATGAGCAGTTCTTC. Translation gives CASSPRDRSSYNEQFF. Full variable domain (rest looked up from reference TRBV18 and TRBJ2-1): NAGVMQNPRHLVRRRGQEARLRCSPMKGHSHVYWYRQLPEEGLKFMVYLQKENIIDESGMPKERFSAEFPKEGPSILRIQQVVRGDSAAYFCASSPRDRSSYNEQFFGPGTRLTVL.

This clone was picked up a small number of times. The gene calls are TRBV28 and TRBJ2-3; no definite D call. The CDR3 totals 14 residues. V was trimmed by 6 bases and J by 1 base, leaving 11 bases between them. Per the germline V gene, CDR1 is MDHEN and CDR2 is SYDVKM. CDR3 residues: CASRDGSGTDTQYF. CDR3 coding DNA: TGTGCCAGCAGGGATGGTTCAGGCACAGATACGCAGTATTTT.